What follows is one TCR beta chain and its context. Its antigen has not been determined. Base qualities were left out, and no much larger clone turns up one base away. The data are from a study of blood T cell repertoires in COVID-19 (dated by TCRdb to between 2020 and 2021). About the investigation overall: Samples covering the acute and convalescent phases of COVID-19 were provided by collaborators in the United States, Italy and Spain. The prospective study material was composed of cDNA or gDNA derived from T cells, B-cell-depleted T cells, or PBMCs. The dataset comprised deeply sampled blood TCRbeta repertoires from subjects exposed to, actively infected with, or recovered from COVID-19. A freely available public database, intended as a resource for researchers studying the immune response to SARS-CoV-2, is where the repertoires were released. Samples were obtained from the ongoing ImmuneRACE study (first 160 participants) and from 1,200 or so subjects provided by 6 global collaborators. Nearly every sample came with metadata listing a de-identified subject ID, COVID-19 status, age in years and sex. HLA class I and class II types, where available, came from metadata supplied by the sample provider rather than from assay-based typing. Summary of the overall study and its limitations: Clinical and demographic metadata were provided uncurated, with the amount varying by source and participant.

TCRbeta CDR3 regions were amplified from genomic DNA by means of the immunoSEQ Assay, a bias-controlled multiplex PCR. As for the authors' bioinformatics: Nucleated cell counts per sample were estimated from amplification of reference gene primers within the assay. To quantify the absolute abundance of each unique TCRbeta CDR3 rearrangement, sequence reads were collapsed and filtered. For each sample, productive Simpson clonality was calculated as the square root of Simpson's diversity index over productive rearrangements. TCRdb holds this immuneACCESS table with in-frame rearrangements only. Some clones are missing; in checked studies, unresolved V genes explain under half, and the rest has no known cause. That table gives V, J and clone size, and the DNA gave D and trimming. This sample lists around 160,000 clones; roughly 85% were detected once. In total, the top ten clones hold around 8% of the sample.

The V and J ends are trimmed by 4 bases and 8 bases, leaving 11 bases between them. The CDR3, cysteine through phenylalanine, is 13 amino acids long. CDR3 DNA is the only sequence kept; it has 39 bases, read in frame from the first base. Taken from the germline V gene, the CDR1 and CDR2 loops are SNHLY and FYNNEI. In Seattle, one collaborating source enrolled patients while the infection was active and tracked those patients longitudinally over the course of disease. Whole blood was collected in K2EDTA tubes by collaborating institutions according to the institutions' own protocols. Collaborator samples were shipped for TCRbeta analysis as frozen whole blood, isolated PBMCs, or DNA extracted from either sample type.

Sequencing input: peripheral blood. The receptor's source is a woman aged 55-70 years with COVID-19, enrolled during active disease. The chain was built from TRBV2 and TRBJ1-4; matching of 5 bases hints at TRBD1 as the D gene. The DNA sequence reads TGTGCCAGCAGTGTCCAGGGATACGAAAAACTGTTTTTT. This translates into CASSVQGYEKLFF.